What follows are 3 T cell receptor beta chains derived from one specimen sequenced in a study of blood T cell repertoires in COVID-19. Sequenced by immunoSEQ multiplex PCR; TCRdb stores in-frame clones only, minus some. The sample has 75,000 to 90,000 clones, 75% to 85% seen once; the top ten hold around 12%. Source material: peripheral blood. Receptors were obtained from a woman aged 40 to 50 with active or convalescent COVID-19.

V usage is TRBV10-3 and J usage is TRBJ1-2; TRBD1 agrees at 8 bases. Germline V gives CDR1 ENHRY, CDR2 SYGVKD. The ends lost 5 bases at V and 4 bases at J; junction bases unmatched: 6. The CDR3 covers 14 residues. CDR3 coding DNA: TGTGCCATCAGTTCTTCCGGGACAGGCTATGGCTACACCTTC. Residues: CAISSSGTGYGYTF.

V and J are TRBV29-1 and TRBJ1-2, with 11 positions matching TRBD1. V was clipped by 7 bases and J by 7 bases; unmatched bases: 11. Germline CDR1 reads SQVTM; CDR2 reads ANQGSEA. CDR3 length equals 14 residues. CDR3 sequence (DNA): TGCAGCGCCGAGGAAGGGACAGGGGGGATTGGCTACACCTTC. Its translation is CSAEEGTGGIGYTF.

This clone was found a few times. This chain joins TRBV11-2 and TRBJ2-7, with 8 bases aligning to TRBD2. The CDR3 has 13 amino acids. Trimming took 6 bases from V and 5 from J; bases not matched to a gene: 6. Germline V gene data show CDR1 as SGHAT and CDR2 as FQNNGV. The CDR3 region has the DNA TGTGCCAGCAGGCGAGCGGGGGACCACGAGCAGTACTTC. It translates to CASRRAGDHEQYF.